The source of this TCR beta chain is a study of T cells after yellow fever vaccination. General study points: Of the clonotypes, a small share occurred in both CD4 and CD8 compartments. By day 5 rather than day 15, the secondary response had peaked, though it was weaker.

In the case of this clonotype: No antigen is known for it.

This CDR3 is built from 14 residues. CDR1 and CDR2 (germline): SQVTM, ANQGSEA. V lost 8 bases, J lost 0 bases, and 16 bases lay in between. Template-switching 5'RACE yielded the TCR cDNA; a universal primer site and UMIs were added in the process. One entry per CDR3 protein results from TCRdb running MiXCR on the 5' RACE reads. Seen here are approximately 550,000 distinct CDR3 sequences, roughly 19% observed once, and the top ten hold approximately 15%. The TCR comes from a man aged 25-40 years who received the YFV17D yellow fever vaccine. The rearrangement links TRBV29-1 to TRBJ2-5; a possible D gene is TRBD2 (5 bases). The source material was PBMCs, sampled 15 days after the yellow fever booster vaccination. CDR3 sequence (DNA): TGCAGCTCCCAAGCGGTAGACTACCAAGAGACCCAGTACTTC. It is translated as CSSQAVDYQETQYF.